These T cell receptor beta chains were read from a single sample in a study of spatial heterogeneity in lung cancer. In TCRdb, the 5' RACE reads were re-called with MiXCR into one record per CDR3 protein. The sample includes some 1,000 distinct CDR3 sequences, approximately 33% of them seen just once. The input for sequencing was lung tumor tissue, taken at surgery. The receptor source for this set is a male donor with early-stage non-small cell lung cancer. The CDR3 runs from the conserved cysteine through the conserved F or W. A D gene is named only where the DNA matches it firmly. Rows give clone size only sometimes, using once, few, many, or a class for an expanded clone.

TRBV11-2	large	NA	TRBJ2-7	CASSRDPGTYEQYF	TGTGCCAGCAGCAGGGATCCCGGAACCTACGAGCAGTACTTC
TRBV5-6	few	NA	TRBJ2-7	CASTTLASVLYYEQYF	TGTGCCAGCACCACGCTGGCTAGCGTCTTATACTACGAGCAGTACTTC
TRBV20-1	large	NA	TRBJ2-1	CSARDARDYSYNEQFF	TGCAGTGCTAGAGATGCAAGAGATTACTCCTACAATGAGCAGTTCTTC
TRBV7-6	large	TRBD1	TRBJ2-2	CASGEQGGDTGELFF	TGTGCCAGCGGAGAACAGGGGGGAGACACCGGGGAGCTGTTTTTT
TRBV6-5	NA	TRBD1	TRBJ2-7	CASSSWGQGTYEQYF	TGTGCCAGCAGTTCCTGGGGACAGGGGACTTACGAGCAGTACTTC
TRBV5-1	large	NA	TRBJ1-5	CASSLEGVGNQPQHF	TGCGCCAGCAGCTTGGAGGGGGTGGGCAATCAGCCCCAGCATTTT
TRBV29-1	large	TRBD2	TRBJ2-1	CSVTSGAYNEQFF	TGCAGCGTTACTAGCGGAGCCTACAATGAGCAGTTCTTC
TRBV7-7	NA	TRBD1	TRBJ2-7	CASSPRDRTFYEQYF	TGTGCTAGCAGCCCCCGGGACAGGACTTTCTACGAGCAGTACTTC
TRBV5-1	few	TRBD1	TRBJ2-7	CASSWTGQSSYEQYF	TGCGCCAGCAGCTGGACAGGGCAAAGTTCCTACGAGCAGTACTTC
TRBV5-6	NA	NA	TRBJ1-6	CASSPGISGSPLHF	TGTGCCAGCAGCCCCGGAATATCGGGTTCACCCCTCCACTTT
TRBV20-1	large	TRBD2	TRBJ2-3	CSAFSGGAGTDTQYF	TGCAGTGCTTTCAGCGGGGGGGCCGGCACAGATACGCAGTATTTT
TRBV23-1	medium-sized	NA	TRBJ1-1	CASFSRGMVMNTEAFF	TGCGCCAGCTTTTCTCGGGGGATGGTGATGAACACTGAAGCTTTCTTT
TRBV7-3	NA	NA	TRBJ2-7	CASSISGGYEQYF	TGTGCCAGCAGCATTAGTGGGGGGTACGAGCAGTACTTC
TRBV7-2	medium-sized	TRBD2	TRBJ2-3	CASRPTSGRADTQYF	TGTGCCAGCAGGCCCACTAGCGGGAGGGCAGATACGCAGTATTTT
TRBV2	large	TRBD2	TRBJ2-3	CASSEGTSGSTDTQYF	TGTGCCAGCAGTGAAGGGACTAGCGGTAGCACAGATACGCAGTATTTT